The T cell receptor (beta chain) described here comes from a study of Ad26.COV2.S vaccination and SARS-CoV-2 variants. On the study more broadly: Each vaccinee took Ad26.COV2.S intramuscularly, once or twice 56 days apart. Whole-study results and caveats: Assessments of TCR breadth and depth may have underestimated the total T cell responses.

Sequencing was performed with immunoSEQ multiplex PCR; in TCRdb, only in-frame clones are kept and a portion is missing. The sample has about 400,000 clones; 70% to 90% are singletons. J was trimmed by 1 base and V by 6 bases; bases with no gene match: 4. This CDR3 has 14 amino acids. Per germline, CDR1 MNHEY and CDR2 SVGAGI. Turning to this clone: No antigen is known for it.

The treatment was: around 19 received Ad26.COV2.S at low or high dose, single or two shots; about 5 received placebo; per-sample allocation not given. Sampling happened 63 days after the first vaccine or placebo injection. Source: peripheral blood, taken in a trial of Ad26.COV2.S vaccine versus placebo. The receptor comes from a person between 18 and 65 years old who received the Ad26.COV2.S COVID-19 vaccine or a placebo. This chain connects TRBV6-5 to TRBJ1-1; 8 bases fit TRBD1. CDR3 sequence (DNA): TGTGCCAGCAGCGCAGGGGGCGGGAACACTGAAGCTTTCTTT. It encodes CASSAGGGNTEAFF.